This entry lists 10 T cell receptor beta chains sequenced from one sample in a study of blood T cell repertoires in COVID-19. Assay used: immunoSEQ multiplex PCR; TCRdb lists only in-frame clones, some missing. The sample has 100,000 to 150,000 clones; approximately 74% are singletons. Sequencing was done on a sample of peripheral blood. The receptor source for this set is a woman aged 65 to 85 with acute or convalescent COVID-19.

The chain combines TRBV6-5 with TRBJ1-2, with D tentatively TRBD1 (6 bases). This CDR3 has 15 amino acids. V gave up 8 bases and J gave up 7 bases, with 23 bases separating them. Germline V gene data show CDR1 as MNHEY and CDR2 as SVGAGI. This CDR3 is CASSSGVAGVTGYTF. The CDR3 coding sequence is TGTGCCAGCTCCTCAGGGGTAGCGGGGGTTACTGGCTACACCTTC.

The chain uses TRBV2 and TRBJ1-5; D is perhaps TRBD1 (5 bases). Looked up from germline, CDR1 is SNHLY and CDR2 is FYNNEI. Trimming stripped 5 bases from V and 4 bases from J, with 9 bases between. CDR3 length equals 13 residues. The CDR3 reads CASSLGPNQPQHF. Here the CDR3 DNA reads TGTGCCAGCAGTCTGGGGCCGAATCAGCCCCAGCATTTT. The entire variable domain, with the rest obtained from reference TRBV2 and TRBJ1-5, is as follows: EPEVTQTPSHQVTQMGQEVILRCVPISNHLYFYWYRQILGQKVEFLVSFYNNEISEKSEIFDDQFSVERPDGSNFTLKIRSTKLEDSAMYFCASSLGPNQPQHFGDGTRLSIL.

The chain uses TRBV27 and TRBJ1-1; 9 positions match TRBD1. CDR3 length equals 12 residues. The J segment lost 11 bases and the V segment lost 6 bases, leaving 7 bases of the junction unmatched. Germline values: CDR1 MNHEY, CDR2 SMNVEV (reference sequence). CDR3 DNA: TGTGCCAGCAGACCACAGGGGGCCAGTGCTTTCTTT. As protein: CASRPQGASAFF.

This clone has a single count. The chain is built from TRBV29-1 and TRBJ1-1; perhaps TRBD1 as D (5 bases). Trimming removed 6 bases at V and 3 bases at J, with 14 bases between. The CDR3 runs to 13 residues. The germline CDR1 and CDR2 sequences are SQVTM and ANQGSEA. The CDR3 bases are TGCAGCGTGCCCGGGGAGGGACACACTGAAGCTTTCTTT. It is translated as CSVPGEGHTEAFF.

J is TRBJ2-3 and V is TRBV29-1, with D unresolved. This CDR3 has 13 amino acids. Trimming removed 5 bases from V and 0 bases from J, with 9 bases in between. Germline V gene sequence: CDR1 SQVTM, CDR2 ANQGSEA. CDR3 coding DNA: TGCAGCGTTCTAATTACTAGCACAGATACGCAGTATTTT. Translating it yields CSVLITSTDTQYF.

The chain recombines TRBV6-5 with TRBJ1-2, with TRBD1 identical over 7 bases. V dropped 6 bases and J dropped 0; count of bases not matched to a gene: 4. This CDR3 has 14 amino acids. Germline CDR1 is MNHEY and CDR2 is SVGAGI. The DNA for the CDR3 is TGTGCCAGCAGAGGGACAGCCGCTAACTATGGCTACACCTTC. This sequence encodes CASRGTAANYGYTF.

The chain joins TRBV9 to TRBJ1-4; D not certain. Trimming removed 4 bases from V and 7 bases from J, with 14 bases in between. The CDR3 runs to 14 residues. Germline CDR1 is SGDLS and CDR2 is YYNGEE. CDR3 protein: CASSRSSGTEKLFF. CDR3 bases: TGTGCCAGCAGCCGTAGCTCGGGAACTGAAAAACTGTTTTTT.

This chain uses TRBV24-1 with TRBJ1-2; D ambiguous. Trimming took 10 bases from V and 4 from J, leaving 12 bases between them. The CDR3 sequence is 12 residues long. Germline CDR1 is KGHDR and CDR2 is SFDVKD. CDR3 loop: CATAGRSYGYTF. The CDR3 bases are TGTGCCACTGCCGGTCGGAGCTATGGCTACACCTTC.

This chain uses TRBV24-1 with TRBJ2-1; 11 nucleotides line up with TRBD2. Germline V gene lookup returns CDR1 KGHDR and CDR2 SFDVKD. J gave up 6 bases and V 3 bases, and 6 bases lay outside the gene matches. The CDR3 runs 16 residues. The DNA for the CDR3 is TGTGCCACCAGTGATCAATTAGCGGGAGGGCCCAATGAGCAGTTCTTC. It yields the protein CATSDQLAGGPNEQFF.

The gene calls are TRBV12-3 or TRBV12-4 and TRBJ2-3; D uncertain. The CDR3 is 13 residues long. Deletions cut 0 bases from V and 6 bases from J, with 7 bases between. The CDR3 DNA reads as TGTGCCAGCAGTTTAGCGAGCCCGGATACGCAGTATTTT. Protein: CASSLASPDTQYF.